The clone carrying this T cell receptor beta chain was observed at least ten times. The data derive from a study of blood T cells in healthy people across ages. For the second PCR, which ran for about 7 to 12 cycles, a sample-barcoded 5' primer and a J-beta primer mix were used. TCRdb re-called the 5' RACE reads with MiXCR, one entry per CDR3 protein. The profile shows about 500,000 distinct CDR3 sequences, approximately 25% of them singletons. This CDR3 is 16 amino acids long. Trimming shortened V by 5 bases and J by 4 bases, and 21 bases separated the two germline ends. These same data were also listed under a study on T cells of mothers and their children.

V usage is TRBV12-3 or TRBV12-4 and J usage is TRBJ2-7; possibly TRBD1 for D (6 bases). Source material: blood. The receptor's source is a boy aged 10-17 years in good health. In nucleotides, the CDR3 is TGTGCCAGCAGTCCCCCGGGACACGAGGGATTTTACGAGCAGTACTTC. Its translation: CASSPPGHEGFYEQYF.